The next 19 T cell receptor beta chains were all read from a single sample in a study of cytomegalovirus exposure and HLA in healthy donors listed by TCRdb under 2017. The protocol used for the library was the immunoSEQ multiplex PCR assay. For the multiplex PCR, a mixture combining 60 forward primers for TCR Vbeta segments and 13 reverse primers for TCR Jbeta segments was used. TCRdb provides this immuneACCESS table in a form limited to in-frame rearrangements. Some clones are lacking; in checked studies, under half of them reflect an unresolved V gene, and why the rest are absent is not known. This sample has fewer than 150,000 clones in its table, and around 72% of those were observed once. 8.2% of the sample goes to the ten largest clones. The sequenced material came from PBMCs. The origin of the receptors is a woman in her thirties or forties in good health and CMV-seropositive.

The chain recombines TRBV6-5 with TRBJ1-1; TRBD1 agrees at 9 bases. This CDR3 region has 15 residues. The germline V gene encodes CDR1 MNHEY and CDR2 SVGAGI. With V trimmed by 6 bases and J by 5 bases, 10 bases remained unmatched. CDR3 sequence reads: CASSSVDRGDTEAFF. Written as DNA, the CDR3 is TGTGCCAGCAGCAGCGTGGACAGGGGAGATACTGAAGCTTTCTTT.

V usage is TRBV18 and J usage is TRBJ1-1; 7 bases match TRBD1. After removal of 3 bases from V and 4 bases from J, the junction contained 8 bases not matched to a gene. This CDR3 is 15 amino acids long. The germline gives CDR1 KGHSH, CDR2 LQKENI. CDR3 loop: CASSPSPGGVTEAFF. DNA for the CDR3: TGTGCCAGCTCACCCTCCCCAGGGGGAGTCACTGAAGCTTTCTTT.

This clone was recorded a few times. CDR3 nucleotides: TGTGCCAGCAGCTTTCTCGATCGGGTGAAAGAGACCCAGTACTTC. It codes for CASSFLDRVKETQYF. The genes are TRBV11-1 and TRBJ2-5, with D unresolved. The CDR3 has 15 amino acids. Germline V gene data show CDR1 as SGHAT and CDR2 as FQDESV (reference sequence). V was cut by 3 bases and J by 3 bases, with 14 bases left in between.

This clone was detected once. V is TRBV7-2 and J is TRBJ1-2; 9 bases line up with TRBD1. V was pared by 7 bases and J by 8 bases, with 11 bases of the junction left unmatched. Germline values: CDR1 SGHTA, CDR2 FQGNSA. The CDR3 totals 14 residues. CDR3 in DNA: TGTGCCAGCACCGGGGACAGGGTTAATAGAGGCTACACCTTC. Protein sequence: CASTGDRVNRGYTF.

V usage is TRBV19 and J usage is TRBJ1-5, with D tentatively TRBD1 (5 bases). The V and J ends lost 6 bases and 1 base respectively, with 10 bases between them. The CDR3 is 14 residues long. Per germline, CDR1 LNHDA and CDR2 SQIVND (reference sequence). The CDR3 nucleotides read TGTGCCAGTAGGACGACAGCCAGCAATCAGCCCCAGCATTTT. Protein sequence: CASRTTASNQPQHF.

This clone was counted a few times. The chain carries TRBV2 and TRBJ2-7; D might be TRBD2 (5 bases). The CDR3 spans 14 residues. CDR1 is SNHLY and CDR2 is FYNNEI in the germline V gene. Trimming stripped 4 bases from V and 1 base from J, with 11 bases between. As DNA, the CDR3 is TGTGCCAGCAGTGGAGGGTCCCTATCCTACGAGCAGTACTTC. Residues: CASSGGSLSYEQYF.

The chain employs TRBV10-2 and TRBJ2-5; 9 positions agree with TRBD2. Germline CDR1 is WSHSY and CDR2 is SAAADI. V gave up 2 bases and J gave up 2 bases; unmatched junction bases: 0. The CDR3 has 14 residues. Here the CDR3 DNA reads TGCGCCAGCAGTGAGACTAGCGGGCAAGAGACCCAGTACTTC. Translating gives CASSETSGQETQYF.

This clone was detected once. The rearrangement links TRBV11-2 to TRBJ1-2, with a weak D call TRBD1 (5 bases). CDR3 length: 14 residues. V shed 2 bases and J shed 4 bases, with 11 bases lying between them. Germline-derived CDR1 and CDR2 are SGHAT and FQNNGV. CDR3 region: CASSLPGGVYGYTF. The CDR3 DNA follows: TGTGCCAGCAGCTTACCCGGGGGGGTCTATGGCTACACCTTC.

About this clone itself: The sample holds other DNA sequences that translate to the same CDR3. This rearrangement joins TRBV10-3 to TRBJ1-6; 11 nucleotides agree with TRBD1. Germline CDR1 and CDR2: ENHRY and SYGVKD. Unmatched junction bases numbered 5, after V lost 6 bases and J lost 7 bases. The CDR3 covers 15 residues. CDR3 DNA: TGTGCCATCAGAGGACAGGGGGCCGGGAATTCACCCCTCCACTTT. Translated: CAIRGQGAGNSPLHF.

The V and J genes are TRBV6-6 and TRBJ1-1, with TRBD1 identical over 7 bases. The CDR3 contains 14 residues. J was trimmed by 13 bases and V by 2 bases; bases with no gene match: 13. CDR1 and CDR2 (germline): MNHNY, SVGAGI (reference sequence). The CDR3 nucleotides are TGTGCCAGCAGTTACCTGGGACAGCTGGTTAGGGATTTCTTT. Translation: CASSYLGQLVRDFF.

The chain links TRBV4-3 to TRBJ2-3, with 7 nucleotides matching TRBD2. J gave up 3 bases and V 4 bases, and 7 bases lay outside the gene matches. Germline CDR1 is LGHNA and CDR2 is YSLEER. The length of the CDR3 is 15 residues. CDR3 amino acids: CASSRQSGATDTQYF. The DNA for the CDR3 is TGCGCCAGCAGCCGGCAGAGCGGGGCAACAGATACGCAGTATTTT.

This rearrangement joins TRBV7-2 to TRBJ2-3; 9 nucleotides line up with TRBD2. Losses at the gene ends were 5 bases for V and 9 bases for J; bases not matched to a gene: 12. CDR3 length: 15 residues. The V gene's germline CDR1 is SGHTA and CDR2 FQGNSA. Written as DNA, the CDR3 is TGTGCCAGCAGCCCCCGTTTCAGCGGGGGGAACACGCAGTATTTT. Residues: CASSPRFSGGNTQYF.

V usage is TRBV7-9 and J usage is TRBJ2-7, with TRBD1 matching 10 bases. Germline V lookup: CDR1 SEHNR, CDR2 FQNEAQ (reference sequence). The CDR3 is 14 residues long. The V gene end was trimmed by 6 bases and the J gene end by 5 bases; junction bases not matched to a gene: 7. The CDR3 region is CASSSDRGLNEQYF. CDR3 DNA: TGTGCCAGCAGTTCCGACAGGGGGCTGAACGAGCAGTACTTC.

The chain combines TRBV7-8 with TRBJ2-5; D possibly corresponds to TRBD2 (6 bases). The CDR3 has 14 amino acids. Trimming cost V 3 bases and J 5 bases, with 13 bases left between them. The V gene's germline CDR1 is SGHVS and CDR2 FQNEAQ. The DNA of the CDR3 is TGTGCCAGCAGCTTCTCTCCGGGGGTGGAGACCCAGTACTTC. Protein: CASSFSPGVETQYF.

The J gene is TRBJ1-1, the V gene TRBV9; 7 bases map to TRBD1. The germline gives CDR1 SGDLS, CDR2 YYNGEE. The CDR3 is 14 amino acids. The V gene end was trimmed by 3 bases and the J gene end by 0 bases; junction bases not matched to a gene: 2. Here the CDR3 reads CASSGDSLNTEAFF. The CDR3 nucleotides read TGTGCCAGCAGCGGGGACAGCTTGAACACTGAAGCTTTCTTT.

This clone has only a few counts. The chain links TRBV6-6 to TRBJ2-3, with TRBD2 as a possible D gene (6 bases). The length of the CDR3 is 14 residues. Trimming stripped 2 bases from V and 5 bases from J, with 11 bases between. Per germline, CDR1 MNHNY and CDR2 SVGAGI (reference sequence). Written as DNA, the CDR3 is TGTGCCAGCAGTTACGGAGGGAGTCAAGATACGCAGTATTTT. Its translation: CASSYGGSQDTQYF.

V and J are TRBV5-1 and TRBJ2-5; 7 bases agree with TRBD2. The J call is uncertain, as TRBJ2-7 better fits the DNA end. The germline V gene has CDR1 SGHRS and CDR2 YFSETQ. The CDR3 has 14 residues. CDR3 loop: CASSESSGSYEQYF. The CDR3 nucleotides are TGCGCCAGCAGCGAGTCTAGCGGCTCCTACGAGCAGTACTTC.

The chain couples TRBV9 to TRBJ1-3, with D unclear. V was cut by 4 bases and J by 0 bases, with 11 bases left in between. Per germline, CDR1 SGDLS and CDR2 YYNGEE. The CDR3 is 15 amino acids. For the CDR3, the DNA is TGTGCCAGCAGCCCATTGGCGGGCTCTGGAAACACCATATATTTT. It specifies CASSPLAGSGNTIYF.

This clone was counted a few times. The chain carries TRBV18 and TRBJ2-3, with 7 bases lining up with TRBD1. This CDR3 contains 14 residues. The V segment lost 6 bases and the J segment 1 base; nucleotides outside the gene matches: 4. Germline V gene data show CDR1 as KGHSH and CDR2 as LQKENI. The CDR3 DNA is TGTGCCAGCTCCCCCGGACAGGGCACAGATACGCAGTATTTT. Encoded protein: CASSPGQGTDTQYF.